These T cell receptor beta chains were read from a single sample in a study of cytomegalovirus exposure and HLA in healthy donors. Using immunoSEQ multiplex PCR, the repertoire was profiled, and TCRdb retains in-frame clones only, with some absent. This sample has about 140,000 clones, with 66% found just once. Sequenced input: PBMCs. All receptors come from a woman aged 55 to 70 in good health and CMV-seronegative. The CDR3 runs from the conserved cysteine through the conserved F or W. D genes are given only for firm matches. Not all rows give a size; the values are once, few, many and, for expanded clones, a class.

v_call	clone_size	d_call	j_call	cdr3_nt	cdr3_aa
TRBV10-3	.	TRBD1	TRBJ2-7	TGTGCCACTAAACAGGGGGAAACCTACGAGCAGTACTTC	CATKQGETYEQYF
TRBV29-1	.	TRBD1	TRBJ2-7	TGCAGCGTTGTCGATTACAGGACAGGGGTTTACGAGCAGTACTTC	CSVVDYRTGVYEQYF
TRBV27	.	.	TRBJ2-7	TGTGCCAGCAGTTTATCGACAGCTGCACTCTCCTACGAGCAGTACTTC	CASSLSTAALSYEQYF
TRBV19	once	.	TRBJ2-7	TGTGCCAGTAGTATCGCAGGGGAGGGGTACTACGAGCAGTACTTC	CASSIAGEGYYEQYF
TRBV28	few	.	TRBJ1-5	TGTGCCAGCTCGTCTTCGGACAACGGCCTTCCTTTTTATCAGCCCCAGCATTTT	CASSSSDNGLPFYQPQHF
TRBV29-1	few	.	TRBJ1-5	TGCAGCGTTGGAGGAGGCGGGAGCAATCAGCCCCAGCATTTT	CSVGGGGSNQPQHF
TRBV10-1	.	TRBD2	TRBJ2-7	TGCGCCAGCAGTGGGAATAGCGGGAGGATGGGCGAGCAGTACTTC	CASSGNSGRMGEQYF
TRBV7-3	.	.	TRBJ2-5	TGTGCCAGCAGCTTTAGAGGCCGTCGAGAGACCCAGTACTTC	CASSFRGRRETQYF
TRBV27	few	TRBD1	TRBJ2-1	TGTGCCAGCAGCGGGAACAGGGGTGGTGAGCAGTTCTTC	CASSGNRGGEQFF
TRBV5-6	few	.	TRBJ1-2	TGTGCCAGCAGCTTGTTGTCACAGGGTGAGGGTGGCTACACCTTC	CASSLLSQGEGGYTF
TRBV19	.	TRBD1	TRBJ2-1	TGTGCCAGTAGAATACAACAGGGGGCAGGAGACAATGAGCAGTTCTTC	CASRIQQGAGDNEQFF
TRBV7-6	.	TRBD2	TRBJ2-3	TGTGCCAGCAGCTCCGGGCTAGCGGGCGGGGGGCCTACTAGCACAGATACGCAGTATTTT	CASSSGLAGGGPTSTDTQYF
TRBV5-1	.	TRBD2	TRBJ2-1	TGCGCCAGCAGCTCCCCCGCCGGGGGGGGCCGGGGTGAGCAGTTCTTC	CASSSPAGGGRGEQFF
TRBV19	.	.	TRBJ1-5	TGTGCCAGTAGTATATTCGGCAGGGCTAGCAATCAGCCCCAGCATTTT	CASSIFGRASNQPQHF
TRBV5-4	.	.	TRBJ2-5	TGTGCCAGCTCTACGGGGTTACAAGAGACCCAGTACTTC	CASSTGLQETQYF
TRBV6-1	.	TRBD1	TRBJ2-1	TGTGCCAGCAGTGAAGTGGCAGGGGGCGCCTTTATGGATGAGCAGTTCTTC	CASSEVAGGAFMDEQFF
TRBV19	.	.	TRBJ2-7	TGTGCCAGTAGCCCAGGAGGGTTGGCCCCCGACGAGCAGTACTTC	CASSPGGLAPDEQYF
TRBV13	.	TRBD1	TRBJ2-3	TGTGCCAGCAGCTTAGGGGACAGGGCCACAGATACGCAGTATTTT	CASSLGDRATDTQYF
TRBV9	.	.	TRBJ1-3	TGTGCCAGCAGCGTAGCGGGGATCTCTGGAAACACCATATATTTT	CASSVAGISGNTIYF
TRBV2	.	.	TRBJ2-1	TGTGCCAGCCGGGGGGCGTTCAAGGAGCAGTTCTTC	CASRGAFKEQFF
TRBV7-9	few	.	TRBJ2-5	TGTGCCAGCAGCTTATCACCCAGTAGAGGCGTCGAGACCCAGTACTTC	CASSLSPSRGVETQYF
TRBV6-5	few	TRBD1	TRBJ1-2	TGTGCCAGCAGACGCCAGGGGGCACGGGATGGCTACACCTTC	CASRRQGARDGYTF
TRBV11-2	few	TRBD2	TRBJ2-3	TGTGCCAGCAGCTTAGCACTGGGGCTAGCGGGAGGAGATACGCAGTATTTT	CASSLALGLAGGDTQYF
TRBV7-2	.	TRBD2	TRBJ2-7	TGTGCCAGCAGCTTATCCGGGACTAGCGTGTACGAGCAGTACTTC	CASSLSGTSVYEQYF
TRBV11-2	.	TRBD1	TRBJ1-3	TGTGCCAGCAGCTGGGGACAGGGCTCCCGCTCTGGAAACACCATATATTTT	CASSWGQGSRSGNTIYF
TRBV18	.	.	TRBJ2-7	TGTGCCAGCTCACCACGCCCTGGAGGGGCCTACGAGCAGTACTTC	CASSPRPGGAYEQYF
TRBV9	.	TRBD2	TRBJ2-7	TGTGCCAGCAGCGTAGGAGCGGGAGGGTACGAGCAGTACTTC	CASSVGAGGYEQYF
TRBV11-1	.	.	TRBJ2-7	TGTGCCAGCAGGCTAACTCACTCCTACGAGCAGTACTTC	CASRLTHSYEQYF